The subject of this entry is one T cell receptor (beta chain). Antigen unknown. The data stem from a study of cytomegalovirus exposure and HLA in healthy donors. Across the whole study: Out of approximately 170 million T cells, an earlier analysis found some 110 million unique TCR beta sequences in total.

V lost 0 bases and J lost 5, with 7 bases in between. Per germline, CDR1 ENHRY and CDR2 SYGVKD. The CDR3 is 13 residues long. Findings and limits, study-wide: According to an earlier analysis, most TCR beta V segments yielded productive rearrangements about 90% or about 30% of the time. Generally TCR sequences proved uncommon, though certain public TCRs appeared in numerous donors.

PCR employed 60 Vbeta and 13 Jbeta primers. Assay used: immunoSEQ multiplex PCR; TCRdb lists only in-frame clones, some missing. This repertoire shows about 130,000 clones, over 70% found once; its top ten account for more than 2.5%. The receptor was isolated from a woman in her 50s in good health and CMV-seronegative. The rearrangement links TRBV10-3 to TRBJ1-1; D is unresolved. Material for sequencing was PBMCs. The CDR3 spells CAISESSRTEAFF. DNA of the CDR3: TGTGCCATCAGTGAGTCGAGCCGAACTGAAGCTTTCTTT.